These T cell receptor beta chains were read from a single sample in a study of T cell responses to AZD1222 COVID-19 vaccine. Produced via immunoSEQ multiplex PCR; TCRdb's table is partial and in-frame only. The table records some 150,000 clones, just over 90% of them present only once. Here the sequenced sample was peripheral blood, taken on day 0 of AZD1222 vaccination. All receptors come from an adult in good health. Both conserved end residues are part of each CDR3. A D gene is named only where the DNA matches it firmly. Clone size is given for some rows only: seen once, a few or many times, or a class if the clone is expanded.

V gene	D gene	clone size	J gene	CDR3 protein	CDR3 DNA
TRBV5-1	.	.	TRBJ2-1	CASSHGGGGENEQFF	TGCGCCAGCAGTCACGGGGGCGGGGGCGAGAATGAGCAGTTCTTC
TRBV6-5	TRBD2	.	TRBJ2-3	CASSYVPSGGSDTQYF	TGTGCCAGCAGTTACGTTCCTAGCGGGGGGTCAGATACGCAGTATTTT
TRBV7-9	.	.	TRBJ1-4	CASSLVPGATNEKLFF	TGTGCCAGCAGCTTAGTTCCGGGTGCAACTAATGAAAAACTGTTTTTT
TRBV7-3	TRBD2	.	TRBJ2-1	CASSSLGAGKSYNEQFF	TGTGCCAGCAGCTCCCTTGGAGCGGGAAAGTCCTACAATGAGCAGTTCTTC
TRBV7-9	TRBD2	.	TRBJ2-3	CASRLAGGSVGTDTQYF	TGTGCCAGCAGACTAGCGGGGGGTTCTGTAGGCACAGATACGCAGTATTTT
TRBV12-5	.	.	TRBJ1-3	CASGQYNGNTIYF	TGTGCTAGTGGCCAATACAATGGAAACACCATATATTTT
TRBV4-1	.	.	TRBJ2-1	CASSQGDRDNEQFF	TGCGCCAGCAGCCAAGGAGATCGGGACAATGAGCAGTTCTTC
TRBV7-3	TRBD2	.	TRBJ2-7	CASSFKSGGRFYEQYF	TGTGCCAGCAGCTTCAAAAGCGGGGGGCGATTCTACGAGCAGTACTTC
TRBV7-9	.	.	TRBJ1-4	CASSLVINEKLFF	TGTGCCAGCAGCTTGGTCATTAATGAAAAACTGTTTTTT
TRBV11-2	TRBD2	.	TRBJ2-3	CASTLSGGETDTQYF	TGTGCCAGCACCCTAAGCGGGGGGGAAACAGATACGCAGTATTTT
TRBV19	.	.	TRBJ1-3	CASSHRGGIPGNTIYF	TGTGCCAGTAGTCACCGGGGAGGGATTCCTGGAAACACCATATATTTT
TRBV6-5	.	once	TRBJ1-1	CASSSQGREAFF	TGTGCCAGCAGTTCACAGGGTAGGGAAGCTTTCTTT
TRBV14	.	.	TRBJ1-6	CASSQETGNSPLHF	TGTGCCAGCAGCCAAGAAACGGGGAATTCACCCCTCCACTTT
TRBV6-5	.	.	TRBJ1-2	CASHKFEMYGYTF	TGTGCCAGCCACAAGTTCGAAATGTATGGCTACACCTTC
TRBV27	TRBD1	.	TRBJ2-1	CASSGTGLYNEQFF	TGTGCCAGCAGCGGGACAGGGCTATACAATGAGCAGTTCTTC
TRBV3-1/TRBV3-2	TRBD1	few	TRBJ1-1	CASSQGDRANTEAFF	TGTGCCAGCAGCCAAGGTGACAGGGCGAACACTGAAGCTTTCTTT
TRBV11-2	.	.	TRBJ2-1	CASSAGTLSYNEQFF	TGTGCCAGCAGTGCCGGGACTCTCTCCTACAATGAGCAGTTCTTC
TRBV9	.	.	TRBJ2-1	CASSRQVSSYNEQFF	TGTGCCAGCAGCCGACAAGTGAGCTCCTACAATGAGCAGTTCTTC
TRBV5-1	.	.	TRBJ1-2	CASSYRQRGGYGYTF	TGCGCCAGCAGTTATCGACAGAGGGGGGGCTATGGCTACACCTTC
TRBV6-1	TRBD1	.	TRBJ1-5	CASSDLGQGHQPQHF	TGTGCCAGCAGTGACCTGGGACAGGGGCATCAGCCCCAGCATTTT
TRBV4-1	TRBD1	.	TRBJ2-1	CASIDRSGQGVDEQFF	TGCGCCAGCATCGACCGGTCGGGACAGGGGGTCGATGAGCAGTTCTTC
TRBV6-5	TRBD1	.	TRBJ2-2	CASRLDRGNTGELFF	TGTGCCAGCAGACTCGACAGGGGTAACACCGGGGAGCTGTTTTTT
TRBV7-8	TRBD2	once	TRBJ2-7	CASSVLGGGPYEQYF	TGTGCCAGCAGCGTACTCGGGGGAGGGCCGTACGAGCAGTACTTC
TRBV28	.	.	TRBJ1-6	CASHTGQGTLHF	TGTGCCAGCCACACGGGCCAGGGTACCCTCCACTTT
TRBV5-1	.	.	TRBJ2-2	CASSPTPNTGELFF	TGCGCCAGCAGCCCGACACCGAACACCGGGGAGCTGTTTTTT
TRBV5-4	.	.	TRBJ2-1	CASSLGLASYNEQFF	TGTGCCAGCAGCTTGGGACTGGCTTCCTACAATGAGCAGTTCTTC
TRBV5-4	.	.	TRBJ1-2	CASSSPLQGYGYTF	TGTGCCAGCAGCTCGCCCCTACAAGGCTATGGCTACACCTTC